A single sample gave rise to the 19 T cell receptor beta chains below, sequenced in a study of blood T cells in healthy people across ages. For the second PCR, which ran for about 7 to 12 cycles, a sample-barcoded 5' primer and a J-beta primer mix were used. One entry per CDR3 protein results from TCRdb running MiXCR on the 5' RACE reads. The sample has 700,000 or so distinct CDR3 sequences, roughly 20% seen once; the top ten hold 20% to 25%. Source material: blood. The receptor set was obtained from a man between 65 and 85 years old in good health.

The chain has TRBV23-1 and TRBJ2-5; 8 bases fit TRBD2. The J call is in doubt because the DNA end fits TRBJ2-1 better. TRBV23-1 is labeled an ORF, and its function is uncertain. The CDR3 has 14 amino acids. The CDR3 protein is CASSTPGAGVEQFF. CDR3 sequence (DNA): TGCGCCAGCAGTACCCCTGGAGCGGGGGTTGAGCAGTTCTTC.

This chain uses TRBV18 with TRBJ2-1; TRBD2 matches at 11 bases. This CDR3 is built from 16 residues. Germline V gene lookup returns CDR1 KGHSH and CDR2 LQKENI. Germline trimming cut 2 bases from V and 2 bases from J; bases unmatched to any gene: 2. CDR3 sequence (DNA): TGTGCCAGCTCACCAGGGACTAGCGGACCCTACAATGAGCAGTTCTTC. Its translation is CASSPGTSGPYNEQFF.

This clonotype was found many times. The rearrangement joins TRBV2 to TRBJ2-7; D gene ambiguous. With 6 bases removed from V and 0 bases from J, the gap between germline ends came to 6 bases. CDR1 and CDR2 (germline): SNHLY, FYNNEI. The CDR3 is made up of 12 amino acids. The CDR3 DNA sequence: TGTGCCAGCAGGGCAAGCTCCTACGAGCAGTACTTC. Translated, it gives CASRASSYEQYF.

V is TRBV3-1 and J is TRBJ1-1, with D tentatively TRBD1 (6 bases). V was trimmed by 3 bases and J by 7 bases, leaving 15 bases between them. CDR1 is LGHDT and CDR2 is YNNKEL in the germline V gene (reference sequence). This CDR3 is 14 amino acids long. Here the CDR3 reads CASSHDSGGLEAFF. CDR3 coding DNA: TGTGCCAGCAGCCATGACTCGGGGGGCCTTGAAGCTTTCTTT.

The gene calls are TRBV12-3 or TRBV12-4 and TRBJ1-1, with 9 bases lining up with TRBD1. This CDR3 has 16 residues. J was trimmed by 4 bases and V by 5 bases; bases with no gene match: 11. The CDR3 DNA is TGTGCCAGCAGTCCACTTTCGGGACAGGGTACCACTGAAGCTTTCTTT. As protein: CASSPLSGQGTTEAFF.

The V gene is TRBV6-1, the J gene TRBJ2-2; D is possibly TRBD2 (5 bases). The CDR3 runs to 15 residues. The V end was cut by 2 bases, the J end by 0 bases, with 7 bases between. The germline gives CDR1 MNHNS, CDR2 SASEGT. The CDR3 loop reads CASSELRANTGELFF. In nucleotides, the CDR3 is TGTGCCAGCAGTGAATTGCGGGCGAACACCGGGGAGCTGTTTTTT.

This clonotype was detected only a few times. This chain joins TRBV19 and TRBJ2-3; D possibly corresponds to TRBD1 (5 bases). Germline V gene sequence: CDR1 LNHDA, CDR2 SQIVND (reference sequence). V dropped 6 bases and J dropped 0 bases, with 10 bases sitting between them. The CDR3 extends over 14 amino acids. The CDR3 sequence is CASRWGFSTDTQYF. The CDR3 DNA sequence: TGTGCCAGTAGGTGGGGCTTTAGCACAGATACGCAGTATTTT. The full variable domain, in which reference TRBV19 and TRBJ2-3 provide the parts outside the CDR3, is DGGITQSPKYLFRKEGQNVTLSCEQNLNHDAMYWYRQDPGQGLRLIYYSQIVNDFQKGDIAEGYSVSREKKESFPLTVTSAQKNPTAFYLCASRWGFSTDTQYFGPGTRLTVL.

This clonotype was counted between two and nine times. The chain is built from TRBV5-1 and TRBJ1-2, with D possibly matching TRBD1 (6 bases). The germline V gene encodes CDR1 SGHRS and CDR2 YFSETQ. V gave up 9 bases and J gave up 2 bases, with 20 bases separating them. The CDR3 extends over 15 amino acids. The CDR3 nucleotides are TGCGCCACCAAATCTGGGCCACAGGGAAACTATGGCTACACCTTC. Protein: CATKSGPQGNYGYTF.

The chain combines TRBV4-1 with TRBJ2-3; 7 nucleotides match TRBD2. CDR1 and CDR2 (germline): MGHRA, YSYEKL. Trimming cost V 0 bases and J 5 bases; bases outside gene matches: 8. The CDR3 totals 16 residues. In nucleotides, the CDR3 is TGCGCCAGCAGCCAAGATGGGGAGGTAGCGGGAGATACGCAGTATTTT. Translation: CASSQDGEVAGDTQYF.

A note on this clonotype: An end of the junction does not agree with germline; a read error may underlie this. This chain links TRBV5-5 with TRBJ1-6, with TRBD1 identical over 10 bases. Germline V gives CDR1 SGHKS, CDR2 YYEKEE (reference sequence). This CDR3 is built from 15 residues. In DNA, the CDR3 is TGTGCCAGCAGCTTAGGACAGGGGGATAATTCGCCCCTCCACTTT. Translation gives CASSLGQGDNSPLHF.

This clonotype occurred a few times. V usage is TRBV6-5 and J usage is TRBJ2-1; D is unresolved. Germline CDR1 and CDR2: MNHEY and SVGAGI. The CDR3 has 17 amino acids. V was trimmed by 4 bases and J by 4 bases, leaving 20 bases between them. The CDR3 region has the DNA TGTGCCAGCAGTTCTCAGGCCGCGACCTCAAGTTACAATGAGCAGTTCTTC. Its protein is CASSSQAATSSYNEQFF.

The chain carries TRBV29-1 and TRBJ2-3; the D is unclear. V dropped 6 bases and J dropped 2 bases, with 9 bases sitting between them. Germline V CDR1 and CDR2: SQVTM, ANQGSEA. The CDR3 runs 12 residues. Written as DNA, the CDR3 is TGCAGCGTCGCCTGGGTCACAGATACGCAGTATTTT. It specifies CSVAWVTDTQYF.

The table lists this clonotype with many counts. V usage is TRBV28 and J usage is TRBJ1-2; the D gene is possibly TRBD1 (5 bases). V was cut by 5 bases and J by 7 bases, with 11 bases left in between. Germline CDR1 reads MDHEN; CDR2 reads SYDVKM. This CDR3 spans 12 amino acids. DNA for the CDR3: TGTGCCAGCAGTGTACAGGAGCCTGGCTACACCTTC. It encodes CASSVQEPGYTF.

The chain joins TRBV12-3 or TRBV12-4 to TRBJ1-1, with unresolved D. V was clipped by 5 bases and J by 1 base, with 14 bases between them. The CDR3 has 15 amino acids. The DNA of the CDR3 is TGTGCCAGCAGTCCCCGGGGAGGCCAGAACACTGAAGCTTTCTTT. Its translation: CASSPRGGQNTEAFF.

The gene calls are TRBV20-1 and TRBJ2-5; perhaps TRBD1 as D (6 bases). CDR1 is DFQATT and CDR2 is SNEGSKA in the germline V gene (reference sequence). Trimming left V 0 bases short and J 2 bases short, with 13 bases between. The CDR3 runs 15 residues. CDR3 bases: TGCAGTGCTAGAGATTGGGGGCTTGGGCAAGAGACCCAGTACTTC. It yields the protein CSARDWGLGQETQYF.

This clonotype appeared many times. V usage is TRBV12-5 and J usage is TRBJ2-7; D remains ambiguous. The germline V gene encodes CDR1 LGHNT and CDR2 FRNRAP. The germline V and J ends were trimmed by 6 bases and 7 bases, with 10 bases remaining between them. This CDR3 comprises 11 residues. The DNA for the CDR3 is TGTGCTAGTGGGCCCACAAGAGAGCAGTACGTC. Translation gives CASGPTREQYV.

This chain joins TRBV9 and TRBJ2-2; 9 positions agree with TRBD1. The germline CDR1 and CDR2 sequences are SGDLS and YYNGEE. The length of the CDR3 is 17 residues. J was trimmed by 2 bases and V by 1 base; bases with no gene match: 6. Here the CDR3 DNA reads TGTGCCAGCAGCGTACCAAGGACAGGGGCTAACACCGGGGAGCTGTTTTTT. It yields the protein CASSVPRTGANTGELFF.

As concerns this clonotype: Relative to the germline gene, one junction end is altered; a read error may explain this. V usage is TRBV7-8 and J usage is TRBJ1-1, with TRBD1 as a possible D gene (6 bases). This CDR3 has 14 residues. Germline V lookup: CDR1 SGHVS, CDR2 FQNEAQ. CDR3 in DNA: TGCGCCAGCAGCTATGGACAGACTCGCACTGAAGCTTTCTTT. Encoded protein: CASSYGQTRTEAFF.

V usage is TRBV5-1 and J usage is TRBJ1-2; D not certain. In germline, CDR1 is SGHRS, CDR2 YFSETQ. The ends were cut back, 0 bases at V and 6 bases at J, with 12 bases in the middle. There are 14 residues in the CDR3. DNA of the CDR3: TGCGCCAGCAGCTTGGCCGGCCTCGGGGATGGCTACACCTTC. Translating it yields CASSLAGLGDGYTF.